The T cell receptor (beta chain) described here comes from a study of response to subunit inactivated influenza vaccine. CDR3 length: 16 residues. V trimming: 0 bases; J trimming: 4 bases; junction bases outside the gene matches: 7. CDR1 is SGHAT, CDR2 FQNNGV, per germline. TCRdb passed the RT-PCR reads through MiXCR, listing each CDR3 protein once. The sample lists about 780,000 distinct CDR3 sequences; about 18% were seen once. The sequence was obtained from a man aged 50-60 years who received an inactivated influenza vaccine. Here the sequenced sample was PBMCs from blood, taken about 5 days after vaccination. The chain uses TRBV11-2 and TRBJ2-3, with 7 bases fitting TRBD2. The CDR3 protein is CASSLDQPGRADTQYF. The DNA of the CDR3 is TGTGCCAGCAGCTTAGATCAGCCAGGGAGGGCAGATACGCAGTATTTT.